The 22 T cell receptor beta chains given below trace back to one sample, sequenced in a study of patients and donors after allogeneic stem cell transplantation. MiXCR, run by TCRdb on the RT-PCR reads, gives a single entry per CDR3 protein. The sample yields about 200,000 distinct CDR3 sequences, roughly 38% seen once. The sample taken for sequencing was blood, either unsorted or a sorted T cell fraction (not recorded which). The receptors originated from a human donor who was either an allogeneic HSCT recipient or a stem cell or donor lymphocyte infusion donor (not recorded which). It is not recorded whose cells these are; they may come from a transplant donor.

V and J are TRBV20-1 and TRBJ1-2; D remains unclear. This CDR3 has 13 amino acids. The V end was cut by 4 bases, the J end by 0 bases, with 9 bases between. Looked up from germline, CDR1 is DFQATT and CDR2 is SNEGSKA (reference sequence). CDR3 sequence reads: CSATDGSNYGYTF. The CDR3 coding sequence is TGCAGTGCTACCGACGGTTCTAACTATGGCTACACCTTC.

This clonotype was seen a handful of times. This chain uses TRBV5-6 with TRBJ1-2; 8 bases agree with TRBD1. Trimming removed 4 bases from V and 4 bases from J; junction bases left unmatched: 6. The V gene's germline CDR1 is SGHDT and CDR2 YYEEEE. The CDR3 sequence is 14 residues long. The CDR3 bases are TGTGCCAGCAGCCCGAGGACAGGGACCTATGGCTACACCTTC. It codes for CASSPRTGTYGYTF.

CDR3 sequence: CASRLEGGPSYEQYF. CDR3 DNA: TGCGCCAGCAGGCTGGAGGGGGGACCCTCCTACGAGCAGTACTTC. The V and J genes are TRBV5-1 and TRBJ2-7; TRBD1 or TRBD2 may be the D gene (6 bases each). This CDR3 contains 15 residues. Germline values: CDR1 SGHRS, CDR2 YFSETQ. The V end lost 5 bases, the J end lost 0 bases, and 15 bases lay between the germline ends.

This clonotype has more than one count but fewer than ten. The chain couples TRBV7-9 to TRBJ1-2, with 7 bases aligning to TRBD1. The junction had 11 bases not matched to a gene; V was cut back by 5 bases and J by 2 bases. The CDR3 is 16 residues long. Germline V gene data show CDR1 as SEHNR and CDR2 as FQNEAQ (reference sequence). CDR3 nucleotides: TGTGCCAGCAGCCGCGGGACAGCCAAGCCCAACTATGGCTACACCTTC. Amino acids: CASSRGTAKPNYGYTF.

This chain joins TRBV19 and TRBJ1-4, with D maybe TRBD1 (6 bases). CDR3 size: 17 residues. Trimming took 5 bases from V and 0 from J, leaving 16 bases between them. Germline V lookup: CDR1 LNHDA, CDR2 SQIVND (reference sequence). CDR3 nucleotide sequence: TGTGCCAGTAGTCCGGGACACTCTTCCCCAACTAATGAAAAACTGTTTTTT. Translating it yields CASSPGHSSPTNEKLFF.

This chain links TRBV6-1 with TRBJ1-5, with unresolved D. The CDR3 length is 14 residues. Germline lookup yields CDR1 MNHNS and CDR2 SASEGT. V gave up 2 bases and J gave up 4 bases, with 9 bases separating them. The CDR3 loop reads CASSEYTANQPQHF. The CDR3 region has the DNA TGTGCCAGCAGTGAATATACGGCTAATCAGCCCCAGCATTTT.

This sequence joins TRBV5-1 and TRBJ2-1, with 8 bases lining up with TRBD2. Per the germline V gene, CDR1 is SGHRS and CDR2 is YFSETQ. This CDR3 spans 15 amino acids. V gave up 0 bases and J gave up 3 bases; unmatched junction bases: 2. The CDR3 DNA follows: TGCGCCAGCAGCTTGGCCCGGGGGGGCTACAATGAGCAGTTCTTC. Its translation is CASSLARGGYNEQFF.

In its sample, this clonotype was seen a few times. This rearrangement joins TRBV12-3 or TRBV12-4 to TRBJ1-5; D is ambiguous. Trimming stripped 0 bases from V and 1 base from J, with 7 bases between. This CDR3 has 15 amino acids. CDR3 amino acids: CASSLAVESNQPQHF. CDR3 nucleotide sequence: TGTGCCAGCAGTTTAGCGGTTGAGAGCAATCAGCCCCAGCATTTT.

This clonotype was recorded a few times. The chain has TRBV10-3 and TRBJ1-1; 8 bases are shared with TRBD1. CDR1 and CDR2 from the germline V gene are ENHRY and SYGVKD. The V and J ends lost 10 bases and 1 base, in that order; junction bases with no gene match: 8. The length of the CDR3 is 14 residues. Here the CDR3 DNA reads TGTGCCACCCAATACGGACAGGGGAACACTGAAGCTTTCTTT. Encoded protein: CATQYGQGNTEAFF.

The chain joins TRBV13 to TRBJ1-5, with D hard to call. Germline CDR1 is PRHDT and CDR2 is FYEKMQ (reference sequence). The ends were cut back, 4 bases at V and 3 bases at J, with 13 bases in the middle. CDR3 length equals 15 residues. In DNA, the CDR3 is TGTGCCAGCAGCTCAGATCTGGCTAACAATCAGCCCCAGCATTTT. Amino acids: CASSSDLANNQPQHF.

The rearrangement joins TRBV20-1 to TRBJ1-1; maybe TRBD1 (5 bases). Germline loops: CDR1 DFQATT, CDR2 SNEGSKA (reference sequence). V was cut by 5 bases and J by 0 bases, with 16 bases left in between. CDR3 length: 15 amino acids. The CDR3 sequence is CSAGASGRMNTEAFF. As DNA, the CDR3 is TGCAGTGCTGGGGCCAGTGGGAGAATGAACACTGAAGCTTTCTTT.

V usage is TRBV20-1 and J usage is TRBJ1-4, with D uncertain. Trimming stripped 0 bases from V and 11 bases from J, with 7 bases between. The CDR3 spans 11 residues. Per germline, CDR1 DFQATT and CDR2 SNEGSKA (reference sequence). This CDR3 reads CSAREREKLFF. The CDR3 coding sequence is TGCAGTGCTAGAGAACGTGAGAAACTGTTTTTT.

Many counts were recorded for this clonotype. The rearrangement joins TRBV5-1 to TRBJ1-1; 7 bases are a match to TRBD1. The CDR3 covers 14 residues. Germline CDR1 reads SGHRS; CDR2 reads YFSETQ. The V and J ends lost 3 bases and 0 bases, in that order; junction bases with no gene match: 2. CDR3 in amino acids: CASSSGQLNTEAFF. The CDR3 region has the DNA TGCGCCAGCAGCTCGGGACAGCTGAACACTGAAGCTTTCTTT.

This clonotype was observed a few times. The chain links TRBV28 to TRBJ1-5; TRBD1 is a possible D gene (6 bases). Deletions cut 8 bases from V and 2 bases from J, with 19 bases between. In germline, CDR1 is MDHEN, CDR2 SYDVKM. CDR3 size: 16 residues. The CDR3 DNA reads TGTGCCAGCGTCCTCCGGGGGGGCGCAGGCAATCAGCCCCAGCATTTT. Its translation is CASVLRGGAGNQPQHF.

This chain joins TRBV4-1 and TRBJ1-6; no definite D call. From germline, CDR1 is MGHRA and CDR2 YSYEKL. This CDR3 region has 16 residues. V dropped 1 base and J dropped 9 bases, with 16 bases sitting between them. The CDR3 is CASSQAGSYTSSPLHF. CDR3 nucleotide sequence: TGCGCCAGCAGCCAAGCCGGGTCATATACTAGTTCACCCCTCCACTTT.

This CDR3 is CASSLRGASREQYF. The CDR3 nucleotides read TGTGCCAGCAGTCTTCGCGGCGCCTCACGGGAGCAGTACTTC. This chain uses TRBV6-2 or TRBV6-3 with TRBJ2-7; D unclear. This CDR3 is built from 14 residues. Trimming pared 5 bases from V and 7 bases from J, leaving 18 bases between. Germline CDR1 and CDR2: MNHEY and SVGEGT.

The V call is TRBV7-9, the J call TRBJ1-2; D is ambiguous. This CDR3 is 16 amino acids long. Germline V gene lookup returns CDR1 SEHNR and CDR2 FQNEAQ (reference sequence). V lost 5 bases and J lost 0, with 16 bases in between. The CDR3, as DNA: TGTGCCAGCAGCGCGGAAGGGATGGGAGCTAACTATGGCTACACCTTC. The encoded protein is CASSAEGMGANYGYTF.

This clonotype was observed a handful of times. In DNA, the CDR3 is TGTGCCAGCAGCTTAGAGAGCTATGGCTACACCTTC. Its translation: CASSLESYGYTF. The chain uses TRBV11-2 and TRBJ1-2, with no clear D. Germline CDR1 reads SGHAT; CDR2 reads FQNNGV. The CDR3 covers 12 residues. V lost 0 bases to trimming and J lost 4 bases, with 3 bases between them.

The gene calls are TRBV20-1 and TRBJ2-7; D is undetermined. Looked up from germline, CDR1 is DFQATT and CDR2 is SNEGSKA (reference sequence). The length of the CDR3 is 12 residues. The CDR3 region is CSARASSYEQYF. The CDR3 DNA reads as TGCTCCGCTAGGGCCAGCTCCTACGAGCAGTACTTC.

The chain combines TRBV7-2 with TRBJ1-4, with D maybe TRBD1 (6 bases). CDR3 size: 15 residues. Germline V gene lookup returns CDR1 SGHTA and CDR2 FQGNSA. The germline V and J ends were trimmed by 0 bases and 8 bases, with 13 bases remaining between them. This CDR3 reads CASSLAASGGEKLFF. The CDR3 DNA sequence: TGTGCCAGCAGCTTAGCGGCCTCGGGGGGCGAAAAACTGTTTTTT.

This clonotype was observed many times. The chain carries TRBV4-2 and TRBJ1-1; D unclear. Trimming pared 1 base from V and 10 bases from J, leaving 13 bases between. The CDR3 consists of 13 residues. Germline CDR1 reads LGHNA; CDR2 reads YNFKEQ. This CDR3 reads CASSQGKGLGAFF. The CDR3 DNA reads TGTGCCAGCAGCCAAGGGAAGGGCTTAGGAGCTTTCTTT.

The chain is built from TRBV12-3 or TRBV12-4 and TRBJ1-3; D possibly corresponds to TRBD1 (6 bases). Trimming removed 7 bases from V and 4 bases from J, with 14 bases in between. The CDR3 runs to 14 residues. The chain's CDR3 is CASTSGEAGNTIYF. CDR3 bases: TGTGCCAGCACGTCAGGGGAGGCCGGAAACACCATATATTTT.